Following are 30 T cell receptor beta chains from one sample sequenced in a study of CD8+CD57+ T cells in acquired aplastic anemia. The patients chosen for sequencing had shown expansion of CD8+CD57+ cells (detected by flow cytometry). It was genomic DNA that served as the template for profiling TCR beta VDJ and CDR3. One entry per CDR3 protein results from TCRdb running MiXCR on the reads. This table has approximately 180,000 distinct CDR3 sequences, around half appearing once. Sample: sorted CD4+, CD8+, or CD8+CD57+ T cells (not recorded which) from PBMCs. Every receptor here comes from a human donor with aplastic anemia.

V and J are TRBV29-1 and TRBJ2-5; D perhaps matches TRBD2 (6 bases). Trimming took off 2 bases at V and 5 bases at J, with 15 bases between the two ends. The CDR3 has 14 residues. The germline V gene has CDR1 SQVTM and CDR2 ANQGSEA. The CDR3: CSVETPTSTETQYF. DNA for the CDR3: TGCAGCGTTGAAACCCCTACTAGCACGGAGACCCAGTACTTC.

This clonotype turned up a few times. V is TRBV15 and J is TRBJ1-6, with unresolved D. Trimming shortened V by 5 bases and J by 8 bases, and 16 bases separated the two germline ends. The germline CDR1 and CDR2 sequences are LNHNV and YYDKDF (reference sequence). CDR3 size: 15 residues. The chain's CDR3 is CATSPSPRPDSPLHF. The CDR3 region has the DNA TGTGCCACCAGCCCCTCGCCCCGGCCGGATTCACCCCTCCACTTT. Full variable domain (rest looked up from reference TRBV15 and TRBJ1-6): DAMVIQNPRYQVTQFGKPVTLSCSQTLNHNVMYWYQQKSSQAPKLLFHYYDKDFNNEADTPDNFQSRRPNTSFCFLDIRSPGLGDTAMYLCATSPSPRPDSPLHFGNGTRLTVT.

The chain couples TRBV7-3 to TRBJ2-1; 7 nucleotides align to TRBD2. The CDR3 spans 16 residues. V dropped 1 base and J dropped 7; count of bases not matched to a gene: 10. Germline loops: CDR1 SGHTA, CDR2 FQGTGA. The CDR3 here is CASSLRGLAGDNEQFF. For the CDR3, the DNA is TGTGCCAGCAGCTTAAGGGGCTTGGCGGGAGATAATGAGCAGTTCTTC.

This clonotype showed up many times. V gene TRBV7-6 combines with J gene TRBJ2-1, with D perhaps matching TRBD2 (7 bases). Germline assignment: CDR1 SGHVS and CDR2 FNYEAQ. V lost 3 bases to trimming and J lost 6 bases, with 18 bases between them. This CDR3 spans 16 amino acids. The CDR3 sequence is CASSFLGASGPNEQFF. The CDR3 bases are TGTGCCAGCAGCTTCCTGGGGGCTAGCGGCCCCAATGAGCAGTTCTTC.

On this clonotype: With a much larger clone just one base away, this may be a read error. The genes are TRBV10-3 and TRBJ2-7; 11 bases are shared with TRBD2. The CDR3 has 16 residues. Germline lookup yields CDR1 ENHRY and CDR2 SYGVKD. CDR3 loop: CASSYSYTSGGNEQSF. The CDR3 nucleotides read TGTGCCAGCAGTTACTCGTATACTAGCGGGGGCAACGAGCAGTCCTTC.

This clonotype was detected a few times. The chain joins TRBV5-1 to TRBJ1-4; D is unresolved. Trimming pared 6 bases from V and 6 bases from J, leaving 15 bases between. This CDR3 spans 14 amino acids. CDR1 is SGHRS and CDR2 is YFSETQ in the germline V gene. CDR3 nucleotide sequence: TGCGCCAGCAAGGCTGGAGGGTTTGATGAAAAACTGTTTTTT. It is translated as CASKAGGFDEKLFF.

The chain employs TRBV10-3 and TRBJ1-2; D possibly corresponds to TRBD1 (6 bases). V was clipped by 0 bases and J by 8 bases, with 7 bases between them. CDR1 is ENHRY and CDR2 is SYGVKD in the germline V gene. This CDR3 has 12 residues. For the CDR3, the DNA is TGTGCCATCAGTGAGTCGACAGGAGGCTACACCTTC. Its translation: CAISESTGGYTF.

The V call is TRBV5-1, the J call TRBJ2-2, with 11 positions matching TRBD2. The length of the CDR3 is 16 residues. The germline V gene encodes CDR1 SGHRS and CDR2 YFSETQ. With V trimmed by 4 bases and J by 5 bases, 7 bases remained unmatched. The CDR3 DNA is TGCGCCAGCAGCGTACTAGCGGGAGATCCTACCGGGGAGCTGTTTTTT. It yields the protein CASSVLAGDPTGELFF. Full variable domain (outside the CDR3, taken from reference TRBV5-1 and TRBJ2-2): KAGVTQTPRYLIKTRGQQVTLSCSPISGHRSVSWYQQTPGQGLQFLFEYFSETQRNKGNFPGRFSGRQFSNSRSEMNVSTLELGDSALYLCASSVLAGDPTGELFFGEGSRLTVL.

V gene TRBV7-3 combines with J gene TRBJ2-5; D gene ambiguous. The CDR3 is 13 residues long. CDR1 and CDR2 from the germline V gene are SGHTA and FQGTGA. V was clipped by 2 bases and J by 2 bases, with 6 bases between them. CDR3 in amino acids: CASSLLLQETQYF. The CDR3 DNA is TGTGCCAGCAGCTTATTATTACAAGAGACCCAGTACTTC.

The chain combines TRBV25-1 with TRBJ1-3; TRBD1 matches 7 bases. There are 16 residues in the CDR3. CDR1 is MGHDK, CDR2 SYGVNS, per germline. Trimming at V came to 1 base and at J to 0 bases, leaving 3 bases not matched to a gene. The CDR3 sequence is CASSEWGTASGNTIYF. The DNA of the CDR3 is TGTGCCAGCAGTGAATGGGGGACAGCCTCTGGAAACACCATATATTTT.

As concerns this clonotype: One junction end does not reproduce the germline sequence, and a read error may be involved. This chain joins TRBV11-2 and TRBJ2-2; 9 bases are a match to TRBD1. Looked up from germline, CDR1 is SGHAT and CDR2 is FQNNGV. The CDR3 sequence is 15 residues long. CDR3 DNA: TGTGCCAGCAGCCAGACCGCACAGGGGGCCGGGGGGCTGTTTTTT. It yields the protein CASSQTAQGAGGLFF.

Of note for this clonotype: This sequence may be a read error, since a much larger clone differs from it by one base. This is likely a read error, given that the CDR3 carries no conserved phenylalanine or tryptophan at its end. This chain links TRBV5-1 with TRBJ2-1; TRBD2 matches 8 bases. Germline CDR1 SGHRS, CDR2 YFSETQ. This CDR3 spans 15 amino acids. The V gene end was trimmed by 2 bases and the J gene end by 7 bases; junction bases not matched to a gene: 8. The CDR3 sequence is CASSLGSGVTNEQFL. CDR3 coding DNA: TGCGCCAGCAGCTTAGGTAGCGGGGTTACTAATGAGCAGTTCCTC.

The rearrangement links TRBV24-1 to TRBJ1-5, with 7 bases fitting TRBD1. CDR3 size: 12 residues. Germline V CDR1 and CDR2: KGHDR, SFDVKD. Trimming cost V 4 bases and J 9 bases; bases outside gene matches: 2. This chain's CDR3 is CATSDRGVPQHF. CDR3 nucleotide sequence: TGTGCCACCAGTGACAGGGGGGTGCCCCAGCATTTT.

The chain recombines TRBV29-1 with TRBJ2-1, with 10 bases fitting TRBD2. CDR1 and CDR2 from the germline V gene are SQVTM and ANQGSEA. This CDR3 has 14 amino acids. Written as DNA, the CDR3 is TGCAGTGCTAGTAAGGGACTAGCGAGTACTGAGCAGTTCTTC. Translating gives CSASKGLASTEQFF.

This clonotype was recorded at least ten times. CDR3 sequence: CASSPLTGVEQYF. The CDR3 DNA reads as TGCGCCAGCAGCCCATTGACAGGGGTCGAGCAGTACTTC. The rearrangement uses TRBV5-1 and TRBJ2-7, with TRBD1 matching 8 bases. The CDR3 is 13 residues long. V dropped 4 bases and J dropped 6; count of bases not matched to a gene: 6. From germline, CDR1 is SGHRS and CDR2 YFSETQ.

This clonotype was counted only a few times. This rearrangement joins TRBV2 to TRBJ2-2; maybe TRBD2 (6 bases). In germline, CDR1 is SNHLY, CDR2 FYNNEI. Trimming took off 5 bases at V and 5 bases at J, with 15 bases between the two ends. The CDR3 runs 15 residues. The CDR3: CASSRDFLRTGELFF. DNA for the CDR3: TGTGCCAGCAGTCGGGACTTTTTAAGGACCGGGGAGCTGTTTTTT.

The chain recombines TRBV15 with TRBJ2-7, with 10 bases identical to TRBD1. CDR1 and CDR2 (germline): LNHNV, YYDKDF (reference sequence). Trimming removed 3 bases from V and 5 bases from J; junction bases left unmatched: 10. The CDR3 has 16 residues. CDR3 protein: CATSSEVGGTGDEQYF. In DNA, the CDR3 is TGTGCCACCAGCAGTGAGGTAGGAGGGACAGGGGACGAGCAGTACTTC.

The count of this clonotype is one. This may stem from a read error, because a much larger clone lies one nucleotide away. The chain links TRBV11-2 to TRBJ2-1, with 7 bases aligning to TRBD1. Germline-derived CDR1 and CDR2 are SGHAT and FQNNGV. This CDR3 is built from 15 residues. CDR3 coding DNA: TGTGCCAGCAGCGGACAGGCGGTAGCCTACAATGAGCAGATCTTC. Residues: CASSGQAVAYNEQIF.

V and J are TRBV11-1 and TRBJ2-3; D call uncertain. This CDR3 contains 14 residues. CDR1 and CDR2 from the germline V gene are SGHAT and FQDESV (reference sequence). Trimming took off 6 bases at V and 4 bases at J, with 14 bases between the two ends. This chain's CDR3 is CASSYRSQADTQYF. The CDR3 nucleotides read TGTGCCAGCAGTTACCGGAGCCAGGCAGATACGCAGTATTTT.

At least ten counts were recorded for this clonotype. The rearrangement uses TRBV20-1 and TRBJ1-2; D call uncertain. The CDR3 length is 12 residues. Germline values: CDR1 DFQATT, CDR2 SNEGSKA (reference sequence). Between the trimmed V and J ends, which lost 6 bases and 6 bases, there was a span of 14 bases. CDR3 residues: CSATDPADGYTF. The CDR3 DNA reads TGCAGTGCAACCGACCCGGCGGATGGCTACACCTTC.

V is TRBV29-1 and J is TRBJ1-5; D is uncertain. Germline values: CDR1 SQVTM, CDR2 ANQGSEA. CDR3 length: 13 residues. V gave up 6 bases and J gave up 6 bases, with 15 bases separating them. CDR3 sequence (DNA): TGCAGCGTGGGAGACGGAGCATTTCAGCCCCAGCATTTT. Residues: CSVGDGAFQPQHF.

There are a few counts of this clonotype. The chain employs TRBV4-3 and TRBJ1-2; 9 bases agree with TRBD1. This CDR3 is 17 amino acids long. After removal of 4 bases from V and 2 bases from J, the junction contained 11 bases not matched to a gene. CDR1 and CDR2 from the germline V gene are LGHNA and YSLEER. The CDR3: CASSPGTGWSRNYGYTF. CDR3 sequence (DNA): TGCGCCAGCAGCCCGGGGACAGGGTGGAGCAGGAACTATGGCTACACCTTC.

The chain is built from TRBV9 and TRBJ2-7, with TRBD1 matching 9 bases. The V gene end was trimmed by 3 bases and the J gene end by 0 bases; junction bases not matched to a gene: 4. The CDR3 totals 15 residues. Germline V gene lookup returns CDR1 SGDLS and CDR2 YYNGEE. The CDR3 nucleotides read TGTGCCAGCAGCGCCGGGACAGGGAACTCCTACGAGCAGTACTTC. It yields the protein CASSAGTGNSYEQYF. The whole variable domain, filled in from reference TRBV9 and TRBJ2-7, reads DSGVTQTPKHLITATGQRVTLRCSPRSGDLSVYWYQQSLDQGLQFLIQYYNGEERAKGNILERFSAQQFPDLHSELNLSSLELGDSALYFCASSAGTGNSYEQYFGPGTRLTVT.

The chain combines TRBV24-1 with TRBJ1-1, with D possibly being TRBD1 (5 bases). Trimming left V 7 bases short and J 2 bases short, with 13 bases between. Germline CDR1 KGHDR, CDR2 SFDVKD. The CDR3 sequence is 14 residues long. The CDR3 region has the DNA TGTGCCACCAGGAGGGACGGAATTAACACTGAAGCTTTCTTT. As protein: CATRRDGINTEAFF.

This clonotype was seen repeatedly, ten times or more. CDR3 in DNA: TGTGCCAGCAGCCTTACAGGGACCGGGGCCAACGTCCTGACTTTC. The encoded protein is CASSLTGTGANVLTF. The rearrangement uses TRBV5-8 and TRBJ2-6; weak D call: TRBD1 (6 bases). Germline V gives CDR1 SGHTS, CDR2 YDEGEE. The ends were cut back, 4 bases at V and 4 bases at J, with 12 bases in the middle. The CDR3 length is 15 residues.

This clonotype occurred many times. V gene TRBV7-9 combines with J gene TRBJ1-6; 7 bases line up with TRBD1. The junction had 16 bases not matched to a gene; V was cut back by 1 base and J by 10 bases. Germline lookup yields CDR1 SEHNR and CDR2 FQNEAQ (reference sequence). The CDR3 length is 18 residues. This CDR3 is CASSLGIGQGGERSPLHF. The CDR3 nucleotides read TGTGCCAGCAGCTTAGGGATCGGGCAAGGGGGCGAACGGTCACCCCTCCACTTT.

This clonotype was observed at least ten times. V and J are TRBV7-9 and TRBJ1-6; 9 bases line up with TRBD1. With V trimmed by 5 bases and J by 6 bases, 5 bases remained unmatched. The CDR3 contains 15 residues. CDR1 is SEHNR, CDR2 FQNEAQ, per germline (reference sequence). For the CDR3, the DNA is TGTGCCAGCAGCAGCCACAGGGGGCCTAATTCACCCCTCCACTTT. Amino acid sequence: CASSSHRGPNSPLHF.

This clonotype was seen only once. This chain connects TRBV29-1 to TRBJ1-1, with D hard to call. CDR3 size: 11 residues. Germline values: CDR1 SQVTM, CDR2 ANQGSEA. The germline V and J ends were trimmed by 7 bases and 1 base, with 7 bases remaining between them. CDR3 coding DNA: TGCAGCGCTCGAGAGAACACTGAAGCTTTCTTT. This gives the protein CSARENTEAFF.

The CDR3 coding sequence is TGTGCCAGCAACATGGGTTTCTACGAGCAGTACTTC. The encoded protein is CASNMGFYEQYF. The rearrangement links TRBV2 to TRBJ2-7; unclear D gene. The germline V and J ends were trimmed by 7 bases and 3 bases, with 10 bases remaining between them. Germline assignment: CDR1 SNHLY and CDR2 FYNNEI. CDR3 length equals 12 residues.

This clonotype was detected once. The V and J genes are TRBV20-1 and TRBJ2-3, with 11 bases aligning to TRBD2. This CDR3 is built from 15 residues. Germline loops: CDR1 DFQATT, CDR2 SNEGSKA (reference sequence). V shed 2 bases and J 5 bases; nucleotides not matched to a gene: 6. CDR3 in amino acids: CSARLAGGQGDTQYF. In DNA form, the CDR3 reads TGCAGTGCTAGACTAGCGGGGGGCCAAGGAGATACGCAGTATTTT.